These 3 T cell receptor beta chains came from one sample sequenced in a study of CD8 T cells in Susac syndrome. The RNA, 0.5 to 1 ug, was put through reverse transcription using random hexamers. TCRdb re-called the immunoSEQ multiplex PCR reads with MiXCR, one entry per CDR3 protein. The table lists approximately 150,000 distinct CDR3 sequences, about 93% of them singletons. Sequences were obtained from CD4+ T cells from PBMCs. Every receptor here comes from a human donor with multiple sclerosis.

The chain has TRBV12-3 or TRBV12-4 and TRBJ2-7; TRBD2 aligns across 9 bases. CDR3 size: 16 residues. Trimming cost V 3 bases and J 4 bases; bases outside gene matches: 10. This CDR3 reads CASSFSWAGGQYEQYF. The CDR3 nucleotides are TGTGCCAGCAGTTTTTCGTGGGCGGGAGGGCAGTACGAGCAGTACTTC.

CDR3 DNA sequence: TGCGCCAGCAGCCCAGCCGGGGGCGGCTACGAGCAGTACTTC. It codes for CASSPAGGGYEQYF. V gene TRBV5-1 combines with J gene TRBJ2-7; perhaps D is TRBD1 or TRBD2 (6 bases each). V lost 4 bases and J lost 3, with 14 bases in between. Germline V gene lookup returns CDR1 SGHRS and CDR2 YFSETQ. This CDR3 is 14 amino acids long.

The CDR3 protein is CAWSVGWGDHSYEQYF. Written as DNA, the CDR3 is TGTGCCTGGAGTGTAGGGTGGGGGGACCACTCCTACGAGCAGTACTTC. The gene calls are TRBV30 and TRBJ2-7; D is perhaps TRBD2 (6 bases). Trimming took 0 bases from V and 0 from J, leaving 15 bases between them. CDR1 and CDR2 (germline): GTSNPN, SVGIG (reference sequence). The CDR3 is 16 residues long.